This T cell receptor (beta chain) originates from a study of vaccination and CD4 T cells after COVID-19. Study in general: Convalescents were six males and four females, two of them Hispanic. The peptides that stimulated the cells were overlapping spike peptides from SARS-CoV-2, HCoV-NL63, HCoV-OC43 and HCoV-229E. Study-level points and caveats: Convalescent patients' clones that were vaccine-specific were spike mono-reactive in 304 of 307 cases. Convalescent patients gained a median about 85% of their reactive clones only post-vaccination.

Points on this clonotype: Its target is unknown.

The sample's treatment: approximately 9-day PBMC culture with coronavirus spike peptide pools or control peptides (ViraFEST assay). Trimming removed 6 bases at V and 5 bases at J, with 10 bases between. CDR1 MNHNS and CDR2 SASEGT come from the germline V gene. The length of the CDR3 is 13 residues. The Oncomine TCR Beta short-read assay generated sequence data from the DNA of cultured CD4+ T cells. TCRdb processed the PCR reads anew with MiXCR; each CDR3 protein has one entry. This table holds over 10,000 distinct CDR3 sequences, 55% to 75% found once. The sequence was collected from a human donor who had recovered from COVID-19. The sequencing input was CD4+ T cells from blood, cultured in vitro. The chain links TRBV6-1 to TRBJ2-2; the D gene is possibly TRBD2 (6 bases). The CDR3 region has the DNA TGTGCCAGCAGGATGGCGGGGACCGGGGAGCTGTTTTTT. Translation gives CASRMAGTGELFF.